One TCR beta chain is described in this entry. Its antigen is undetermined. The data were taken from a study of cytomegalovirus exposure and HLA in healthy donors. Findings of the study overall: Among the CMV-associated chains, a few were confirmed in vitro as specific for CMV antigens.

This table comes from immunoSEQ multiplex PCR, and its TCRdb copy is limited to in-frame clones, with some not included. The sample holds roughly 350,000 clones, roughly 89% seen once. Germline CDR1 is LGHNA and CDR2 is YSLEER. This CDR3 contains 13 residues. V was cut by 1 base and J by 1 base, with 5 bases left in between. The clonotype was recovered from a woman aged 18 to 35 in good health and CMV-seronegative. The V gene is TRBV4-3, the J gene TRBJ2-7; D remains unclear. The material sequenced was PBMCs. CDR3 sequence: CASSQGPSYEQYF. The CDR3 DNA reads as TGCGCCAGCAGCCAAGGGCCATCCTACGAGCAGTACTTC.